The clone carrying this T cell receptor beta chain showed up just a few times. The CDR3 consists of 15 residues. CDR1 and CDR2 (germline): SGHRS, YFSETQ. The junction had 9 bases not matched to a gene; V was cut back by 4 bases and J by 5 bases. Amplification used 60 Vbeta primers and 13 Jbeta primers. Profiled with immunoSEQ multiplex PCR; TCRdb holds only in-frame clones, not every one. In the table there are over 150,000 clones, 65% to 85% of which are singletons. The sample is drawn from a study of cytomegalovirus exposure and HLA in healthy donors. This receptor was obtained from a man aged 55 to 70 in good health and CMV-seronegative. What was sequenced was PBMCs. The chain uses TRBV5-1 and TRBJ2-5; 9 bases line up with TRBD2. The chain's CDR3 is CASSPPIAGEETQYF. CDR3 nucleotide sequence: TGCGCCAGCAGCCCTCCTATAGCGGGAGAGGAGACCCAGTACTTC.